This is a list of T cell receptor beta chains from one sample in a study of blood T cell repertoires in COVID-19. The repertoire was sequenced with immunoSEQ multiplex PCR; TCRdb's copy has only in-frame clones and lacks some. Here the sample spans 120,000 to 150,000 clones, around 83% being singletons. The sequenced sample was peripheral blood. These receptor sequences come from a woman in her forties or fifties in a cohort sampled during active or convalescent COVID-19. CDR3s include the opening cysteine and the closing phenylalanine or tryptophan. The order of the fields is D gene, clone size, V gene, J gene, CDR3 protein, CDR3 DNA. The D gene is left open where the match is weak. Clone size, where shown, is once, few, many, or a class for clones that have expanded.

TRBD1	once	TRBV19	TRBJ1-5	CATRPGQGAHQPQHF	TGTGCCACCCGACCGGGACAGGGGGCCCATCAGCCCCAGCATTTT
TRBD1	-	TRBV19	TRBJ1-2	CASSPRGQGDGYTF	TGTGCCAGTAGCCCCAGGGGGCAGGGGGATGGCTACACCTTC
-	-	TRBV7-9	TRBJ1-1	CASSRQGFLNTEAFF	TGTGCCAGCAGCCGACAAGGTTTTCTGAACACTGAAGCTTTCTTT
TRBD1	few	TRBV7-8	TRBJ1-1	CASSLNRGITEAFF	TGTGCCAGCAGCTTAAACAGGGGTATTACTGAAGCTTTCTTT
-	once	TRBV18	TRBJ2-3	CASSPTGSTDTQYF	TGTGCCAGCTCTCCAACAGGGAGCACAGATACGCAGTATTTT
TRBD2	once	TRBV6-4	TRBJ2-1	CASSATSGGRTRSSYNEQFF	TGTGCCAGCAGTGCAACTAGCGGGGGCCGGACACGAAGCTCCTACAATGAGCAGTTCTTC
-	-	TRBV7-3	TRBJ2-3	CASSLSATSTDTQYF	TGTGCCAGCAGCTTATCCGCCACAAGCACAGATACGCAGTATTTT
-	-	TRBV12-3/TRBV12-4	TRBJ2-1	CASSLFEQFF	TGTGCCAGCAGTCTATTCGAGCAGTTCTTC
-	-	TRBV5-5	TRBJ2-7	CASSTVPGRGTYEQYF	TGTGCCAGCAGCACGGTCCCGGGACGGGGGACCTACGAGCAGTACTTC
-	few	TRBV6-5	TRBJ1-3	CASSSVSSGNTIYF	TGTGCCAGCAGTTCTGTCAGCTCTGGAAACACCATATATTTT
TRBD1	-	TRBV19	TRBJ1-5	CASSREQGNQPQHF	TGTGCCAGTAGTAGAGAACAGGGGAATCAGCCCCAGCATTTT
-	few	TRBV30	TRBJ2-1	CAWATSGLYNEQFF	TGTGCCTGGGCAACCTCCGGACTGTACAATGAGCAGTTCTTC
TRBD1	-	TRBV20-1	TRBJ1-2	CSASGSDRAVNYGYTF	TGCAGTGCTAGTGGGTCCGACAGGGCGGTTAACTATGGCTACACCTTC
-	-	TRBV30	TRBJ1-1	CAWTSLRADAEAFF	TGTGCCTGGACCTCTCTCAGGGCAGATGCTGAAGCTTTCTTT
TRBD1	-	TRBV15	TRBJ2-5	CATGTGYQETQYF	TGTGCCACCGGGACAGGGTACCAAGAGACCCAGTACTTC
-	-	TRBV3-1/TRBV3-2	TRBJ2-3	CASSLDPRGTQYF	TGTGCCAGCAGCCTGGATCCGAGAGGTACGCAGTATTTT
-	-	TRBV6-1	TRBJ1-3	CASSDGEQRGNTIYF	TGTGCCAGCAGTGACGGGGAACAGCGTGGAAACACCATATATTTT
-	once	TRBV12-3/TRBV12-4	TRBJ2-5	CASSFFGETQYF	TGTGCCAGCAGTTTCTTCGGAGAGACCCAGTACTTC
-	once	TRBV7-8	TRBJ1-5	CASSLLVDFRYRPQHF	TGTGCCAGCAGCTTATTAGTGGACTTTAGGTATCGGCCCCAGCATTTT
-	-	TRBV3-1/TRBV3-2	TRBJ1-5	CASSSDRFQPQHF	TGTGCCAGCAGCTCGGACAGATTTCAGCCCCAGCATTTT
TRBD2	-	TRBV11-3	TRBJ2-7	CASSLHGGSSYEQYF	TGTGCCAGCAGCCTCCATGGCGGGAGCTCCTACGAGCAGTACTTC
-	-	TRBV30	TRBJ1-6	CAWSAGIGGINSPLHF	TGTGCCTGGAGTGCTGGAATCGGGGGGATTAATTCACCCCTCCACTTT
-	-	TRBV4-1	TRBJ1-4	CASSQGLQRGEKLFF	TGCGCCAGCAGCCAAGGTCTCCAACGAGGTGAAAAACTGTTTTTT
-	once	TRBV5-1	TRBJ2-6	CASSLGQGASGANVLTF	TGCGCCAGCAGCTTGGGGCAGGGTGCCTCTGGGGCCAACGTCCTGACTTTC
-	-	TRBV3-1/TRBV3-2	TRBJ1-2	CASSQEAGRNYGYTF	TGTGCCAGCAGCCAAGAGGCGGGACGGAACTATGGCTACACCTTC
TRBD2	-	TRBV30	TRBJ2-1	CAWSVSGGYNEQFF	TGTGCCTGGAGTGTAAGCGGGGGATACAATGAGCAGTTCTTC
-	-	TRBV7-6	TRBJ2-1	CASSPINEQFF	TGTGCCAGCAGCCCCATCAATGAGCAGTTCTTC
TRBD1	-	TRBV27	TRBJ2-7	CASSPWTGSSYEQYF	TGTGCCAGCAGTCCGTGGACAGGGAGCTCCTACGAGCAGTACTTC
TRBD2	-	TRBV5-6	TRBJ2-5	CASSFSGEARGGQYF	TGTGCCAGCAGCTTTAGCGGGGAGGCAAGGGGTGGCCAGTACTTC
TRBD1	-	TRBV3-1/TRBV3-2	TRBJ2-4	CASSLQDRVAKNIQYF	TGTGCCAGCAGCCTCCAGGACAGGGTAGCCAAAAACATTCAGTACTTC
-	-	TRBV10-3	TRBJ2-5	CAISELGARGETQYF	TGTGCCATCAGTGAGCTGGGGGCTCGGGGAGAGACCCAGTACTTC
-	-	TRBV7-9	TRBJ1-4	CASQIRDIQNEKLFF	TGTGCCAGCCAGATTAGGGACATCCAAAATGAAAAACTGTTTTTT
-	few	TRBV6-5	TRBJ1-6	CASSLYGASPLHF	TGTGCCAGCAGTTTATACGGAGCTTCACCCCTCCACTTT
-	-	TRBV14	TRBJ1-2	CASSQTRGFGYTF	TGTGCCAGCAGCCAAACTCGCGGATTTGGCTACACCTTC
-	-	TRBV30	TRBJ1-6	CAWGPSGYNSPLHF	TGTGCCTGGGGACCGAGTGGCTATAATTCACCCCTCCACTTT
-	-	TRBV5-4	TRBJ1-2	CASSLRTDTWGYTF	TGTGCCAGCAGCCTCAGGACAGACACATGGGGCTACACCTTC
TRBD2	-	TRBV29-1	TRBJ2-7	CSVEGGPYEQYF	TGCAGCGTTGAGGGAGGGCCCTACGAGCAGTACTTC
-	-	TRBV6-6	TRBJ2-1	CASSLGDSQQFF	TGTGCCAGCAGTCTCGGGGACTCGCAGCAGTTCTTC
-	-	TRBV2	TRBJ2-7	CASSEQRAGSYEQYF	TGTGCCAGCAGTGAACAGCGGGCCGGTAGCTACGAGCAGTACTTC
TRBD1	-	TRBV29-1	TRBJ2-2	CSAGGTGANTGELFF	TGCAGCGCCGGAGGGACAGGCGCCAACACCGGGGAGCTGTTTTTT
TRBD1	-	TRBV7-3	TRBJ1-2	CASSLGGGTGSGGYTF	TGTGCCAGCAGCTTAGGAGGAGGGACAGGGAGCGGTGGCTACACCTTC
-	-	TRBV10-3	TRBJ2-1	CATGDPALHNEQFF	TGTGCCACCGGGGATCCGGCTTTGCACAATGAGCAGTTCTTC
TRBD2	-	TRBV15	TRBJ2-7	CATSRRTSGGPRSYEQYF	TGTGCCACCAGCAGAAGGACTAGCGGGGGTCCCCGCTCCTACGAGCAGTACTTC